The clone carrying this T cell receptor beta chain was counted a few times. Antigen specificity is unknown. CDR3 size: 15 residues. The V and J ends lost 0 bases and 5 bases respectively, with 13 bases between them. From germline, CDR1 is MNHEY and CDR2 SVGAGI. The data derive from a study of CD4+ T cells in melanoma. The study's findings and limits: A reported correlation linked neoantigen-specific CD4+ T cells to CD8+, macrophage and B cell function. Reportedly, melanoma neoantigen-specific CD4+ T cells showed varied differentiation states.

The method was immunoSEQ multiplex PCR; TCRdb's version includes in-frame clones alone and lacks a portion of them. The sample holds 15,000 to 20,000 clones, 83% seen once. Sequencing was performed on cells from a culture (not recorded whether cultured in vitro). This clonotype was obtained from a human donor with melanoma. This chain uses TRBV6-5 with TRBJ2-5, with D perhaps matching TRBD1 or TRBD2 (6 bases each). CDR3 DNA: TGTGCCAGCAGTTACTCTGGGGGGCGGCTCGAGACCCAGTACTTC. Translating gives CASSYSGGRLETQYF.